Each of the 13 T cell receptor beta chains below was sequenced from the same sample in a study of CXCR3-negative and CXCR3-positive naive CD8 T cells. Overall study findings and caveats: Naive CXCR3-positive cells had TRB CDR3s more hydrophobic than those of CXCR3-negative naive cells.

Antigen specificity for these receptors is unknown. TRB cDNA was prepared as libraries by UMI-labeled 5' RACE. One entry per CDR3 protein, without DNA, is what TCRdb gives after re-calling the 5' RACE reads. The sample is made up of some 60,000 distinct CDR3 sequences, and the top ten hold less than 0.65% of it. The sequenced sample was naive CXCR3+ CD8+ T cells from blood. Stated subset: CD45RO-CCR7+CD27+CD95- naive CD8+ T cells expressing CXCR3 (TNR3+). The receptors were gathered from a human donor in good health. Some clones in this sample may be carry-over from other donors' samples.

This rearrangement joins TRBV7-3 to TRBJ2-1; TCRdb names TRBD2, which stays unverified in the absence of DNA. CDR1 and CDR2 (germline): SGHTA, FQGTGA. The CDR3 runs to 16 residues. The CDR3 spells CASSLRLAGLYNEQFF.

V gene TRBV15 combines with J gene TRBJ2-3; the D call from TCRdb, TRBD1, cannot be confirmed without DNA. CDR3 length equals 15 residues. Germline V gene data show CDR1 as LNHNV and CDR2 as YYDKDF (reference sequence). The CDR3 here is CATSREGGAPDTQYF.

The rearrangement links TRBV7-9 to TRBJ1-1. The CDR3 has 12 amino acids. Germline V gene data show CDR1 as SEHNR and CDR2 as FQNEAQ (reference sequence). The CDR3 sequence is CASSPSVGEAFF.

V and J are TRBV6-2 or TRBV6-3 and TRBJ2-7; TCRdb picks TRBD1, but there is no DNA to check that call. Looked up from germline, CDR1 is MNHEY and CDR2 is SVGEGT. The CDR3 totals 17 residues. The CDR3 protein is CASSYRTGFDNSYEQYF.

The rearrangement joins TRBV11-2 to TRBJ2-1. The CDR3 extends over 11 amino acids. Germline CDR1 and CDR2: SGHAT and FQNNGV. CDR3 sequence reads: CASSIGGEQFF.

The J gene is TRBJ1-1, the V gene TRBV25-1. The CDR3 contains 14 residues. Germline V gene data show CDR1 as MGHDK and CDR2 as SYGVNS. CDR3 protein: CASSDWGGPSEAFF.

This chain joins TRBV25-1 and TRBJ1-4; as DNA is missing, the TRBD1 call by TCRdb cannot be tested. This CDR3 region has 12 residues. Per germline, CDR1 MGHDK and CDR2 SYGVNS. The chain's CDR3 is CASMGRDTVLFF.

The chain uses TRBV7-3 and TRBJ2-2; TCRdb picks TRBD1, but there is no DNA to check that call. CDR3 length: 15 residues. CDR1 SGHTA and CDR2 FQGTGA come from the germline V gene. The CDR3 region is CASSSLGERNGELFF.

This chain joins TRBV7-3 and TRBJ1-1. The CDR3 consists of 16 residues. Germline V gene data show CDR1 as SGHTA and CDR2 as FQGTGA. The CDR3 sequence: CASSYVQGPLNTEAFF.

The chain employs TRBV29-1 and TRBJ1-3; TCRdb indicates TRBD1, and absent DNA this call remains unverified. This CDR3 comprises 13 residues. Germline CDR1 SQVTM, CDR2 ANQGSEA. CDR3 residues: CSARTRFGNTIYF. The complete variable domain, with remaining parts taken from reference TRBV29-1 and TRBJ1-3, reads SAVISQKPSRDICQRGTSLTIQCQVDSQVTMMFWYRQQPGQSLTLIATANQGSEATYESGFVIDKFPISRPNLTFSTLTVSNMSPEDSSIYLCSARTRFGNTIYFGEGSWLTVV.

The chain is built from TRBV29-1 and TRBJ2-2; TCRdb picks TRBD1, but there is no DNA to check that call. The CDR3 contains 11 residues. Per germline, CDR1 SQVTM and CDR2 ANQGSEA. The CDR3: CSVWTDGELFF.

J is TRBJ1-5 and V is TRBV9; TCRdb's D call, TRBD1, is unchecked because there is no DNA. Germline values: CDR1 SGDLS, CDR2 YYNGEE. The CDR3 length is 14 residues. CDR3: CASSVDGQRQPQHF.

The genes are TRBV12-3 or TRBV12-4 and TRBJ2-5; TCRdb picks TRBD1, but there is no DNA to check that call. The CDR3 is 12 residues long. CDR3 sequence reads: CASSDREETQYF.